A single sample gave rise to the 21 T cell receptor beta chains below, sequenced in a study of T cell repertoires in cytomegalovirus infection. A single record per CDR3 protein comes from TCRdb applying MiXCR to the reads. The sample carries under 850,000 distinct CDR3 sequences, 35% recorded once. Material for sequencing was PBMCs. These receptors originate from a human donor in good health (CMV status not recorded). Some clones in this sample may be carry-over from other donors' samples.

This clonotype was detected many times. The CDR3 region has the DNA TGTGCCAGCAGCTTAGCGACAGGTATGGGGAGCTCCTACAATGAGCAGTTCTTC. This gives the protein CASSLATGMGSSYNEQFF. The genes are TRBV7-2 and TRBJ2-1; TRBD1 is a possible D gene (6 bases). CDR1 is SGHTA, CDR2 FQGNSA, per germline. Trimming took off 0 bases at V and 0 bases at J, with 15 bases between the two ends. The CDR3 loop spans 18 amino acids.

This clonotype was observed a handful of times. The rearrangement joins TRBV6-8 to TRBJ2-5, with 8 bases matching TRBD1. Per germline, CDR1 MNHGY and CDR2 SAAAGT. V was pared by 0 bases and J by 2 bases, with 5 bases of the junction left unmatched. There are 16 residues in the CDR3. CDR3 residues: CASSYSGRGRQETQYF. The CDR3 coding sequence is TGTGCCAGCAGTTACTCGGGCAGGGGGCGACAAGAGACCCAGTACTTC.

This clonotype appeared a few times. In DNA form, the CDR3 reads TGTGCCAGCAGGGGGGACAGGTCTCAAGGCTACACCTTC. It translates to CASRGDRSQGYTF. The gene calls are TRBV28 and TRBJ1-2; 8 bases are shared with TRBD1. There are 13 residues in the CDR3. From germline, CDR1 is MDHEN and CDR2 SYDVKM. V dropped 6 bases and J dropped 8; count of bases not matched to a gene: 8.

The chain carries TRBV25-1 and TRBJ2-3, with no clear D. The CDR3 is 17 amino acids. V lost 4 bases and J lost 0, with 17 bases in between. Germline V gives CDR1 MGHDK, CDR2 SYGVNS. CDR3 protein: CASSAVRAYTSTDTQYF. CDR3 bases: TGTGCCAGCAGTGCTGTTAGGGCATACACTAGCACAGATACGCAGTATTTT.

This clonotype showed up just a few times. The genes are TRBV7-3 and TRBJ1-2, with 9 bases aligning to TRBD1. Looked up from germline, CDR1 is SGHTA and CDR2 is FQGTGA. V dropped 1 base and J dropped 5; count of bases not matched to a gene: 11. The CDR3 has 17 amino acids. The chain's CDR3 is CASSLNGRDREGYGYTF. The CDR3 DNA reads TGTGCCAGCAGCTTAAACGGAAGGGACAGGGAGGGATATGGCTACACCTTC.

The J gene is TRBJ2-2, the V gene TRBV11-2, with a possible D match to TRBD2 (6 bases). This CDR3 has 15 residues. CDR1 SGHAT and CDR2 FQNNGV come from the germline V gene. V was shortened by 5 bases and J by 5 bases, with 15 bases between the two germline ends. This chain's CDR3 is CASSPPGLLTGELFF. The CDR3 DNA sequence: TGTGCCAGCAGCCCCCCGGGACTTTTAACCGGGGAGCTGTTTTTT.

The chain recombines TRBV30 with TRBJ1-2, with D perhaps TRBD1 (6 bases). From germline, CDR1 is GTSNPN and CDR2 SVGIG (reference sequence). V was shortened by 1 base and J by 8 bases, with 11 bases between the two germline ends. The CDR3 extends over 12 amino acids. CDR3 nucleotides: TGTGCCTGGAGTGCAGGGGTGGGCGGCTACACCTTC. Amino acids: CAWSAGVGGYTF.

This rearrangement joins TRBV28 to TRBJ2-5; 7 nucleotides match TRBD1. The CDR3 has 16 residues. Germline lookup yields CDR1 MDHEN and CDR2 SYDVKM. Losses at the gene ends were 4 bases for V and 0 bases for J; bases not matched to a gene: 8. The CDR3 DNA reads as TGTGCCAGCAGTTCACCCTTGGACAGGTACCAAGAGACCCAGTACTTC. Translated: CASSSPLDRYQETQYF.

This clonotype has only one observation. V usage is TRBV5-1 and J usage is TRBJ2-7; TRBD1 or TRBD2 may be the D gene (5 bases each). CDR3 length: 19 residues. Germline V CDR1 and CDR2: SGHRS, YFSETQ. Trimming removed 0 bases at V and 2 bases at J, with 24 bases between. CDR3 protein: CASSLGRGAANMPPYEQYF. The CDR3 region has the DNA TGCGCCAGCAGCTTGGGGCGAGGGGCAGCAAATATGCCCCCCTACGAGCAGTACTTC.

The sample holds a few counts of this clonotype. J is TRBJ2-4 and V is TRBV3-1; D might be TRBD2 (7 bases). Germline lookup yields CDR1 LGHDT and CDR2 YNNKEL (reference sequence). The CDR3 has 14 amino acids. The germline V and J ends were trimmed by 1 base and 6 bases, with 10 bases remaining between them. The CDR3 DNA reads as TGTGCCAGCAGCCAAGCGGGGGGCCGAAACATTCAGTACTTC. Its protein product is CASSQAGGRNIQYF.

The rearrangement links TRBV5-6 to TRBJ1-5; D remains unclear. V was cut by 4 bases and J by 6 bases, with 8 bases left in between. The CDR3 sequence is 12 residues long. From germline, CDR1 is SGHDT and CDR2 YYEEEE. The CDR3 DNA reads TGTGCCAGCAGCAATCTTGGTCAGCCCCAGCATTTT. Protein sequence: CASSNLGQPQHF.

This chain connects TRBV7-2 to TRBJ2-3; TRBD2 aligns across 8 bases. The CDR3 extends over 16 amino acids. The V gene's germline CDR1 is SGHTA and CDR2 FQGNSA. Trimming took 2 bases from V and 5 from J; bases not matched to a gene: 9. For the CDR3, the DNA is TGTGCCAGCAGCTTACTTTCTAGCGGGTTTGAAGATACGCAGTATTTT. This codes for CASSLLSSGFEDTQYF.

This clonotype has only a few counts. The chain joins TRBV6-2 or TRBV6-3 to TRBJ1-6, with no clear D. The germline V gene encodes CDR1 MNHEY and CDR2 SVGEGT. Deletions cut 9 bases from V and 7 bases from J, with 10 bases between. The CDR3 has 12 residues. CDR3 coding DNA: TGTGCCAGTAAAGAGAGCAATTCACCCCTCCACTTT. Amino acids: CASKESNSPLHF.

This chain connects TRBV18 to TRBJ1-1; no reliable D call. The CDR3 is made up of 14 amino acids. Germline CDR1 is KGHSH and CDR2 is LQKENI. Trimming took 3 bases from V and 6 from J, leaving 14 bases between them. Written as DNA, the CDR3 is TGTGCCAGCTCACCTCTACCGGGAGTGGCTGAAGCTTTCTTT. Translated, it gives CASSPLPGVAEAFF.

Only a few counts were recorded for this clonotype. The CDR3 spells CASKENPTNTGELFF. The CDR3 coding sequence is TGTGCCAGCAAAGAGAACCCTACGAACACCGGGGAGCTGTTTTTT. J is TRBJ2-2 and V is TRBV12-3 or TRBV12-4; D gene uncertain. V was trimmed by 7 bases and J by 0 bases, leaving 12 bases between them. CDR3 length: 15 residues.

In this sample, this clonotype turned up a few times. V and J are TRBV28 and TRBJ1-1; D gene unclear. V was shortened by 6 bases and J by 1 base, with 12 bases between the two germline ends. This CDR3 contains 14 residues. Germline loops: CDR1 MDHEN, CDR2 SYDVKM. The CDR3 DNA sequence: TGTGCCAGCAGCCCAAGTTGGGGGAACACTGAAGCTTTCTTT. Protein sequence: CASSPSWGNTEAFF.

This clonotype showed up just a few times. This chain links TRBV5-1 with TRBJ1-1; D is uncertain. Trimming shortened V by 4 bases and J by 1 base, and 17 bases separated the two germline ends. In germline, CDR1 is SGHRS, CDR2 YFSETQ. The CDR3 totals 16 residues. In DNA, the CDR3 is TGCGCCAGCAGCATAAGGCCCGCGGGCGCGAACACTGAAGCTTTCTTT. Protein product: CASSIRPAGANTEAFF.

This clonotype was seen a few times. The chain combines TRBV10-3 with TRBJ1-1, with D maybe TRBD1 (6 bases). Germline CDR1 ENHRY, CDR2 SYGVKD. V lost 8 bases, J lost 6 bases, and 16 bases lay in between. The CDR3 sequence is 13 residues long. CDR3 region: CAIGRGQFPEAFF. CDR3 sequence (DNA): TGTGCCATCGGAAGAGGACAGTTCCCTGAAGCTTTCTTT.

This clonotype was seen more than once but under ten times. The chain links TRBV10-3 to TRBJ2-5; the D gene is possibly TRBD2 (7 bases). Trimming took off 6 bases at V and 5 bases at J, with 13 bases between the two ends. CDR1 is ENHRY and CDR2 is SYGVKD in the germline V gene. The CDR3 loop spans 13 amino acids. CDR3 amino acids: CAISGGHGETQYF. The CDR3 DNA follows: TGTGCCATCAGCGGGGGGCATGGGGAGACCCAGTACTTC.

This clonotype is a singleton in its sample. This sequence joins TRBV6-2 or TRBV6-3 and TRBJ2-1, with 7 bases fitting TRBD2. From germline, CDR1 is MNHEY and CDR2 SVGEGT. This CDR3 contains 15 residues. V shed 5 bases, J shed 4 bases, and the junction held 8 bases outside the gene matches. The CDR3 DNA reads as TGTGCCAGCAGTGAAGGGACTACGAATTACAATGAGCAGTTCTTC. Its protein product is CASSEGTTNYNEQFF.

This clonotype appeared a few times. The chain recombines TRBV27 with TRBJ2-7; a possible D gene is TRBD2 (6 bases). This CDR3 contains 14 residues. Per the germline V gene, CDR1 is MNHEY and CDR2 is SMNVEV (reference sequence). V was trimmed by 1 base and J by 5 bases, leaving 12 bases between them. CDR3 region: CASSLWPGGDEQYF. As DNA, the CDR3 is TGTGCCAGCAGTTTATGGCCAGGAGGGGACGAGCAGTACTTC.